This T cell receptor beta chain comes out of a study of T cells after yellow fever vaccination. Looking at the study overall: Each low-cell-number fraction was prepared by means of SMART-Seq v4 Ultra Low Input.

Study-wide findings and caveats: Contamination of FACS-sorted repertoires by abundant clonotypes from the bulk population could occur. Clones from primary vaccination mostly reappeared after the booster (around 96% CD4, roughly 87% CD8).

This CDR3 region has 13 residues. V dropped 7 bases and J dropped 6 bases, with 16 bases sitting between them. This clonotype showed up just a few times. Its antigen is still unknown. It was through 5'RACE template switching that TCR cDNA was made, with a universal primer site and UMIs added. Each CDR3 protein is one row after TCRdb ran MiXCR on the 5' RACE reads. The profile covers fewer than 350,000 distinct CDR3 sequences, with 8.7% appearing a single time and roughly 18% taken by the ten largest. This material consisted of PBMCs, taken on the day of the first yellow fever vaccination. The receptor was isolated from a man aged 18 to 29 who received the YFV17D yellow fever vaccine. The rearrangement links TRBV23-1 to TRBJ2-7; D might be TRBD1 (6 bases). TRBV23-1 is sorted into the ORF group, with uncertain function. The CDR3 region has the DNA TGCGCCAGCACCCGCAGGGGTTCGTTCGAGCAGTACGTC. Translated, it gives CASTRRGSFEQYV.